This paragraph reports one TCR beta chain. This clonotype was seen more than once but under ten times. Its antigen is still unknown. Per-base qualities were not stored, and no clone one base away is much larger. The library relied on PCR. TCRdb shows the sequencer as Illumina HiSeq 2500. Unique molecular identifiers were incorporated into TCR beta cDNA libraries to reduce PCR and sequencing biases. Approximately 500,000 cDNA molecules were obtained per 1 to 10 million input T cells, so each molecule approximated one T cell. The same protocol used for the earlier healthy control dataset was applied to prepare and sequence the patient libraries. Within a given batch, samples were prepared together, multiplexed and sequenced on the same HiSeq lane. The published analysis was carried out like this. Raw barcoded reads were processed with MIGEC, discarding single-read molecular identifier groups before consensus assembly and CDR3 extraction. Clonotype tables were post-analysed with VDJtools, and diversity was normalized by down-sampling all datasets to the smallest sample size. Repertoire overlap clustering matched CDR3 amino acid but not nucleotide sequences to correct batch-related cross-sample contamination. The public sequencing data were trimmed at Q25 with fastp and processed into clonotypes with MiXCR by TCRdb, which kept only in-frame beta chains. Rows merge per CDR3 protein into single entries with the most common DNA and genes. TCRdb assigned the V and J calls; the authors' analysis was not used. The sample table holds roughly 700,000 distinct CDR3 sequences, of which 25% to 30% were seen once. More than 0.45% of the sample rests with the top ten.

The CDR3, cysteine through phenylalanine, is 15 amino acids long. Only CDR3 DNA is held: 45 bases, read in frame from base 1. V is pared back by 1 base and J by 3 bases, with 9 bases lying between the germline termini. CDR1 and CDR2 are read off the germline V gene as MDHEN and SYDVKM. This sample was included in a study of post-analysis software for immune sequencing data (dated by TCRdb to the mid-2010s). With regard to the full study: Recorded disease courses included relapsing-remitting, secondary progressive and progressive-relapsing multiple sclerosis, with some patients lacking subtype annotation. The patient repertoires were compared against about a dozen previously published healthy control repertoires obtained from donors aged about 6 to 28 years. A subset of samples was prepared in parallel using single-end sample barcoding, then pooled and co-amplified after Illumina adapter ligation.

The paper as a whole reports these results and caveats: Normalized Chao1 diversity was significantly lower in multiple sclerosis patients than controls, suggesting substantial peripheral T-cell clonal expansion. About 5 TRBV segments, including TRBV5-6, TRBV5-1 and TRBV20-1, were significantly more frequent in patients than controls. The multiple sclerosis patient group was slightly younger than the control group. Direct clustering with F measure revealed strong co-clustering of samples prepared in the same batch, which led to a batch-effect correction.

To demonstrate the VDJtools post-analysis software, the study profiled TCR beta repertoires from the peripheral blood of 13 young patients with multiple sclerosis. The patients with multiple sclerosis were children and adolescents between 6 and 15 years of age. The receptor was derived from a girl aged 5 to 17 with multiple sclerosis. The V and J segments used are TRBV28 and TRBJ1-4, with no confident D gene call. Sequenced material: blood. CDR3 loop: CASSLSQEANEKLFF. The sequenced DNA: TGTGCCAGCAGTTTATCGCAAGAGGCTAATGAAAAACTGTTTTTT. Here the CDR3 is joined to the reference TRBV28 and TRBJ1-4 genes, and the full variable domain is: DVKVTQSSRYLVKRTGEKVFLECVQDMDHENMFWYRQDPGLGLRLIYFSYDVKMKEKGDIPEGYSVSREKKERFSLILESASTNQTSMYLCASSLSQEANEKLFFGSGTQLSVL.